This TCR beta chain comes out of a study of CD8 T cells in ankylosing spondylitis. Study-wide findings and caveats: Certain motif variants had earlier been reported in reactive arthritis synovial fluid and blood. Seemingly characteristic of ankylosing spondylitis blood was a TCR beta motif consisting of 7 or 8 highly homologous variants.

TCRdb re-derived calls from the 5' RACE reads in MiXCR, one entry per CDR3 protein. The profile shows 130,000 or so distinct CDR3 sequences, over 6.5% of them singletons. The sample holds many counts of this clonotype. Its target is not known. This clonotype was obtained from a male donor with ankylosing spondylitis or in good health (not recorded which). Sequencing input: blood, either unsorted or a sorted T cell fraction (not recorded which).

The CDR3 sequence: CASSNTGGRGNYGYTF. The CDR3 DNA follows: TGTGCCAGCAGTAATACAGGGGGGCGGGGGAACTATGGCTACACCTTC. The chain joins TRBV12-3 or TRBV12-4 to TRBJ1-2; 8 nucleotides align to TRBD1. The CDR3 sequence is 16 residues long. The J segment lost 2 bases and the V segment lost 5 bases, leaving 10 bases of the junction unmatched.